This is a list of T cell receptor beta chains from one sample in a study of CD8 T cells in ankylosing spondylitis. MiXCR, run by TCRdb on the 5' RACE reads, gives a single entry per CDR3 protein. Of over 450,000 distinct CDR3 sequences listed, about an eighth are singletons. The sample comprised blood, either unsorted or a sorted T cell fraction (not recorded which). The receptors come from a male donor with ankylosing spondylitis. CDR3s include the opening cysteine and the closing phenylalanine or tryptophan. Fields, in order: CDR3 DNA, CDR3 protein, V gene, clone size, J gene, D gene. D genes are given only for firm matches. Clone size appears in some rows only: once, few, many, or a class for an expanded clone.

CDR3 DNA: TGCGCCAGCAGCTCTCCAGGGTCGAAGAGGGATTCACCCCTCCACTTT
CDR3 protein: CASSSPGSKRDSPLHF
V gene: TRBV4-1
clone size: few
J gene: TRBJ1-6
D gene: .

CDR3 DNA: TGTGCCAGCTCACCAGTCGCGGCGACAGGGTGGGCAGATACGCAGTATTTT
CDR3 protein: CASSPVAATGWADTQYF
V gene: TRBV18
clone size: .
J gene: TRBJ2-3
D gene: TRBD1

CDR3 DNA: TGTGCTAGTGGGTCCCACAGGGCCACGGAACAAGCTTTCTTT
CDR3 protein: CASGSHRATEQAFF
V gene: TRBV12-5
clone size: .
J gene: TRBJ1-1
D gene: .

CDR3 DNA: TGTGCCAGCAGTGAGGGGACTAGCGGGAGAAAAAGGGAGCTGTTTTTT
CDR3 protein: CASSEGTSGRKRELFF
V gene: TRBV2
clone size: few
J gene: TRBJ2-2
D gene: TRBD2

CDR3 DNA: TGTGCCAGCAGCTTAAGGACAGGGGAATTCGACGAGCAGTACTTC
CDR3 protein: CASSLRTGEFDEQYF
V gene: TRBV7-9
clone size: .
J gene: TRBJ2-7
D gene: TRBD1

CDR3 DNA: TGCAGTGGGGACAGGGTGGAGGTAGCCAAAAACATTCAGTACTTC
CDR3 protein: CSGDRVEVAKNIQYF
V gene: TRBV20-1
clone size: .
J gene: TRBJ2-4
D gene: TRBD1

CDR3 DNA: TGTGCCAGCAGTCTCCTGTCAGCTAACTATGGCTACACCTTC
CDR3 protein: CASSLLSANYGYTF
V gene: TRBV2
clone size: few
J gene: TRBJ1-2
D gene: .

CDR3 DNA: TGTGCCAGCAGTCCGGCCAGTAATGAACCCCTCCACTTT
CDR3 protein: CASSPASNEPLHF
V gene: TRBV27
clone size: .
J gene: TRBJ1-6
D gene: .

CDR3 DNA: TGTGCCAGCACAATCAGGACGGCGAAGAACACTGAAGCTTTCTTT
CDR3 protein: CASTIRTAKNTEAFF
V gene: TRBV12-3/TRBV12-4
clone size: few
J gene: TRBJ1-1
D gene: .

CDR3 DNA: TGTGCCAGCAGCGAAGGAGTAGGGACCGAGCAGTTCTTC
CDR3 protein: CASSEGVGTEQFF
V gene: TRBV14
clone size: few
J gene: TRBJ2-1
D gene: .

CDR3 DNA: TGTGCCAGCAGTTTATCGATACCGGGAGGGGATACGCAGTATTTT
CDR3 protein: CASSLSIPGGDTQYF
V gene: TRBV12-3/TRBV12-4
clone size: few
J gene: TRBJ2-3
D gene: TRBD2

CDR3 DNA: TGCGCCAGCAGCCAAGTTGCCAGGTCAAACCCGGATACGCAGTATTTT
CDR3 protein: CASSQVARSNPDTQYF
V gene: TRBV4-1
clone size: few
J gene: TRBJ2-3
D gene: .

CDR3 DNA: TGTGCCAGCAGTTTAGGGACAGGGAGGTTCTATGGCTACACCTTC
CDR3 protein: CASSLGTGRFYGYTF
V gene: TRBV12-3/TRBV12-4
clone size: few
J gene: TRBJ1-2
D gene: TRBD1

CDR3 DNA: TGCGCCAGCAGCGGGCAGGGGCCTTGGAGTGGTGAAAAACTGTTTTTT
CDR3 protein: CASSGQGPWSGEKLFF
V gene: TRBV5-1
clone size: .
J gene: TRBJ1-4
D gene: .

CDR3 DNA: TGTGCCAGCAGCCAAGAAGGGGGGACCTATAATTCACCCCTCCACTTT
CDR3 protein: CASSQEGGTYNSPLHF
V gene: TRBV3-1
clone size: many
J gene: TRBJ1-6
D gene: .

CDR3 DNA: TGCGCCAGCAGCGTGACAGGGGAAACTGAAGCTTTCTTT
CDR3 protein: CASSVTGETEAFF
V gene: TRBV5-1
clone size: few
J gene: TRBJ1-1
D gene: TRBD1

CDR3 DNA: TGTGCCAGCAGCCCCCTGAATGGATTCTCCTACGAGCAGTACTTC
CDR3 protein: CASSPLNGFSYEQYF
V gene: TRBV7-9
clone size: many
J gene: TRBJ2-7
D gene: .

CDR3 DNA: TGCAGCGTTGCCTTTAGGGACAGGTCCAGCTCTGGGGCCAACGTCCTGACTTTC
CDR3 protein: CSVAFRDRSSSGANVLTF
V gene: TRBV29-1
clone size: .
J gene: TRBJ2-6
D gene: TRBD1

CDR3 DNA: TGCAGTGCTTTCCCCCGAACAGGGGTTGAGCCCCAGCATTTT
CDR3 protein: CSAFPRTGVEPQHF
V gene: TRBV20-1
clone size: few
J gene: TRBJ1-5
D gene: TRBD1

CDR3 DNA: TGCGCCAGCAGCCCGCTACCAGCGGGAGGAAGGTATGAGCAGTTCTTC
CDR3 protein: CASSPLPAGGRYEQFF
V gene: TRBV5-1
clone size: few
J gene: TRBJ2-1
D gene: TRBD2

CDR3 DNA: TGTGCCAGCTCACGGTCAGGGAGGGATGAGCAGTTCTTC
CDR3 protein: CASSRSGRDEQFF
V gene: TRBV18
clone size: .
J gene: TRBJ2-1
D gene: TRBD2

CDR3 DNA: TGTGCCAGCAGTTACTCGAATTCCGGTGGGCTAGCGGGAGGGCCAAATGAGCAGTTCTTC
CDR3 protein: CASSYSNSGGLAGGPNEQFF
V gene: TRBV6-2/TRBV6-3
clone size: few
J gene: TRBJ2-1
D gene: TRBD2

CDR3 DNA: TGTGCCAGCAGTTGGTCGGGGGGGCCCCAAGAGACCCAGTACTTC
CDR3 protein: CASSWSGGPQETQYF
V gene: TRBV4-2
clone size: .
J gene: TRBJ2-5
D gene: TRBD2

CDR3 DNA: TGTGCCAGCAGCAAGAGTTCGGGACTCCCCCCGGGCAATGAGCAGTTCTTC
CDR3 protein: CASSKSSGLPPGNEQFF
V gene: TRBV7-9
clone size: .
J gene: TRBJ2-1
D gene: .

CDR3 DNA: TGTGCCAGCAACCGCAATGAGCAGTTCTTC
CDR3 protein: CASNRNEQFF
V gene: TRBV6-1
clone size: few
J gene: TRBJ2-1
D gene: .

CDR3 DNA: TGTGCCAGCAGCTCGACAGGGGAAGAAGGTCAGCCCCAGCATTTT
CDR3 protein: CASSSTGEEGQPQHF
V gene: TRBV13
clone size: .
J gene: TRBJ1-5
D gene: TRBD1

CDR3 DNA: TGTGCCAGCAGCCGCCGCGCGGGAGAGGATCCAGAGACCCAGTACTTC
CDR3 protein: CASSRRAGEDPETQYF
V gene: TRBV3-1
clone size: once
J gene: TRBJ2-5
D gene: TRBD2

CDR3 DNA: TGCAGTGCTAGCGGAGGCGTTTATGGCTACACCTTC
CDR3 protein: CSASGGVYGYTF
V gene: TRBV20-1
clone size: .
J gene: TRBJ1-2
D gene: .

CDR3 DNA: TGTGCCAGCAGCCAAAAGACCCAGGGGGAGACCCAGTACTTC
CDR3 protein: CASSQKTQGETQYF
V gene: TRBV3-1
clone size: few
J gene: TRBJ2-5
D gene: .

CDR3 DNA: TGTGCCAGCAGCCTTCTCGGACAGGGTCGGGACGAGCAGTACTTC
CDR3 protein: CASSLLGQGRDEQYF
V gene: TRBV3-1
clone size: .
J gene: TRBJ2-7
D gene: TRBD1

CDR3 DNA: TGTGCCAGCAGCCATAGGACAGGAAATTCACCCCTCCACTTT
CDR3 protein: CASSHRTGNSPLHF
V gene: TRBV3-1
clone size: .
J gene: TRBJ1-6
D gene: TRBD1

CDR3 DNA: TGTGCCAGCAGTTTAGAAAGGAATCAGCCCCAGCATTTT
CDR3 protein: CASSLERNQPQHF
V gene: TRBV12-3/TRBV12-4
clone size: .
J gene: TRBJ1-5
D gene: .

CDR3 DNA: TGCGCCAGCAGTGAGGGGGGATCTCTCAACGAGCAGTACTTC
CDR3 protein: CASSEGGSLNEQYF
V gene: TRBV10-1
clone size: .
J gene: TRBJ2-7
D gene: .

CDR3 DNA: TGTGCCAGCTCACCTCTGACTACCACCTACAATGAGCAGTTCTTC
CDR3 protein: CASSPLTTTYNEQFF
V gene: TRBV18
clone size: .
J gene: TRBJ2-1
D gene: .

CDR3 DNA: TGTGCCAGCAGCTCACTAGGATTCGAGCAGTACTTC
CDR3 protein: CASSSLGFEQYF
V gene: TRBV7-2
clone size: .
J gene: TRBJ2-7
D gene: .

CDR3 DNA: TGCAGTGCCCGGGACAGGGGTTTCGGTGGCTACACCTTC
CDR3 protein: CSARDRGFGGYTF
V gene: TRBV20-1
clone size: .
J gene: TRBJ1-2
D gene: TRBD1